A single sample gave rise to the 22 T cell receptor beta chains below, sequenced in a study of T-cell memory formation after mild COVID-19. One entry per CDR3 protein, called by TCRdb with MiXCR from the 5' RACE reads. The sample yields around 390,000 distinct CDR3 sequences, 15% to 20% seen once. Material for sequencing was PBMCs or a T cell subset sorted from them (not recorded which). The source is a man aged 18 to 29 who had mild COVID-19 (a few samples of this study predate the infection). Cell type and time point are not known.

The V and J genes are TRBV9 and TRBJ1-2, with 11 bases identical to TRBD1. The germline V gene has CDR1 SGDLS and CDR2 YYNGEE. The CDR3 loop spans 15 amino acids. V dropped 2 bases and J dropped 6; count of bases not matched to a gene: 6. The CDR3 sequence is CASSVPGTGGDGYTF. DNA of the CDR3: TGTGCCAGCAGCGTCCCCGGGACAGGGGGGGATGGCTACACCTTC.

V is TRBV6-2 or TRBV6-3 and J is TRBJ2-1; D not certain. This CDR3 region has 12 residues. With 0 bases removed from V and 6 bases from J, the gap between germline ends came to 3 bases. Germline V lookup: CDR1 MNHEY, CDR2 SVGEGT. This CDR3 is CASSYSFNEQFF. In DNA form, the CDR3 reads TGTGCCAGCAGTTACTCATTCAATGAGCAGTTCTTC.

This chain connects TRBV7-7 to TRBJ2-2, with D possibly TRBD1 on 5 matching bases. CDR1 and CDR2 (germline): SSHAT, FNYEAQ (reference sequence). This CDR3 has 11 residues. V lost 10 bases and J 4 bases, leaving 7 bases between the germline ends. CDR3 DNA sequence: TGTGCCATAGGGGCCACCGGGGAGCTGTTTTTT. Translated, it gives CAIGATGELFF.

CDR3 DNA: TGTGCCTGGACCCCGGGACAGCTCAATCAGCCCCAGCATTTT. Translation gives CAWTPGQLNQPQHF. The chain has TRBV30 and TRBJ1-5; TRBD1 matches at 7 bases. CDR1 and CDR2 (germline): GTSNPN, SVGIG (reference sequence). V gave up 4 bases and J gave up 3 bases; unmatched junction bases: 6. The CDR3 runs to 14 residues.

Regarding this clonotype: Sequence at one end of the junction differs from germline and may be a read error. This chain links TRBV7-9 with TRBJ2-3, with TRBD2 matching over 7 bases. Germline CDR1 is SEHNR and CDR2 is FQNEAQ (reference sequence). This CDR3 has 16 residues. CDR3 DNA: TGTGCCAGCAGCCACCACGGGACTATAGGCACATATACGCAGTATTTT. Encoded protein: CASSHHGTIGTYTQYF.

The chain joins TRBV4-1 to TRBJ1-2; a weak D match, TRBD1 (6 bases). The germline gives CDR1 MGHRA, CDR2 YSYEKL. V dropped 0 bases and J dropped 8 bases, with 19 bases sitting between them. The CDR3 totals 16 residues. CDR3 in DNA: TGCGCCAGCAGCCAAGATATAACGACAGGAGGAATCGGCTACACCTTC. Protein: CASSQDITTGGIGYTF.

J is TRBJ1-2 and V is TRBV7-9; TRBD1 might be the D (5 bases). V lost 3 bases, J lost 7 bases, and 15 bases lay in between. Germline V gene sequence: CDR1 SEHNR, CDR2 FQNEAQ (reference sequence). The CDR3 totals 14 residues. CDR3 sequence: CASSFSGGYGGYTF. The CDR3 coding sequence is TGTGCCAGCAGCTTCTCCGGGGGGTACGGTGGCTACACCTTC. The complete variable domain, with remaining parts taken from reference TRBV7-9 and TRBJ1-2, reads DTGVSQNPRHKITKRGQNVTFRCDPISEHNRLYWYRQTLGQGPEFLTYFQNEAQLEKSRLLSDRFSAERPKGSFSTLEIQRTEQGDSAMYLCASSFSGGYGGYTFGSGTRLTVV.

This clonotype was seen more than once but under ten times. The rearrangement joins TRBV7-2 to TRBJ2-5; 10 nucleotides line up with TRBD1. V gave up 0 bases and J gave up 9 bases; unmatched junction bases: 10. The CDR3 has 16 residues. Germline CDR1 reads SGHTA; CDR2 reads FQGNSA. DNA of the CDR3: TGTGCCAGCAGCTTAGCACTTCTCCGAGGGACAGGGGCCCAGTACTTC. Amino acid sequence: CASSLALLRGTGAQYF.

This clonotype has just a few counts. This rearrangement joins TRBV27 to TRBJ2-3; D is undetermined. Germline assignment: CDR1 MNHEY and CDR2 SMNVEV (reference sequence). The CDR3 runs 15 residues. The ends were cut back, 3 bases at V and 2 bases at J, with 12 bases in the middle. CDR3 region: CASSLGGRVTDTQYF. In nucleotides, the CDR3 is TGTGCCAGCAGTTTGGGCGGAAGAGTCACAGATACGCAGTATTTT.

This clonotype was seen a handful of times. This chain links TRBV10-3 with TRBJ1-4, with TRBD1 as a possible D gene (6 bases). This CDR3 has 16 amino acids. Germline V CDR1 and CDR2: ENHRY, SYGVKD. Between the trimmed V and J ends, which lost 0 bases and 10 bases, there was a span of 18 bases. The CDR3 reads CAISESRIELGGKLFF. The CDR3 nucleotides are TGTGCCATCAGTGAGTCTCGAATCGAGCTAGGGGGAAAACTGTTTTTT.

CDR3 amino acids: CAWTVHRWYYGYTF. The CDR3 nucleotides are TGTGCCTGGACCGTGCACAGATGGTACTATGGCTACACCTTC. This chain joins TRBV30 and TRBJ1-2; D gene unclear. CDR3 size: 14 residues. V was cut by 4 bases and J by 3 bases, with 15 bases left in between. CDR1 and CDR2 (germline): GTSNPN, SVGIG (reference sequence).

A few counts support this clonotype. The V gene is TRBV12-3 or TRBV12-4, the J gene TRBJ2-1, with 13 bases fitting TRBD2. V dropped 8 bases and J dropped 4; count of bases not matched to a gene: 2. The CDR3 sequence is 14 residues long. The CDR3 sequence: CASVGLAGYNEQFF. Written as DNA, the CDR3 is TGTGCCAGCGTGGGACTAGCGGGGTACAATGAGCAGTTCTTC.

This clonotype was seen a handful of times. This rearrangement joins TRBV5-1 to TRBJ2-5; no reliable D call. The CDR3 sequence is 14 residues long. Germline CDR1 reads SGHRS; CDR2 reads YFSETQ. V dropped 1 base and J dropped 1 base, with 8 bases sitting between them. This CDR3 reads CASSLTRVQETQYF. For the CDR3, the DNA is TGCGCCAGCAGCTTGACTCGGGTCCAAGAGACCCAGTACTTC.

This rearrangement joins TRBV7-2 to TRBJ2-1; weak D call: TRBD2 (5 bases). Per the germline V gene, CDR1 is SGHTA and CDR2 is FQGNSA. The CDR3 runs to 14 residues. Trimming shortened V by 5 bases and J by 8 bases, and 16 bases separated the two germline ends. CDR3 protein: CASSPPGSHDEQFF. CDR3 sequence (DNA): TGTGCCAGCAGCCCGCCTGGGAGTCACGATGAGCAGTTCTTC.

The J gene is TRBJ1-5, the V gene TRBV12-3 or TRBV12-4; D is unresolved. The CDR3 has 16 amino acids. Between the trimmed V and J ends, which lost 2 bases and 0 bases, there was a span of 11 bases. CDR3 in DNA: TGTGCCAGCAGTTTACGGCAGAGCTATAGCAATCAGCCCCAGCATTTT. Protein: CASSLRQSYSNQPQHF.

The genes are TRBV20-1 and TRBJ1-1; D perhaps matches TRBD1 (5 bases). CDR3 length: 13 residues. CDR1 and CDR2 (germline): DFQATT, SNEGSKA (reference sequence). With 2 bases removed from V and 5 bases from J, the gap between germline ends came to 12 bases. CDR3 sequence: CSARHLGGTEAFF. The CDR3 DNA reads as TGCAGTGCTAGACATTTGGGGGGGACTGAAGCTTTCTTT.

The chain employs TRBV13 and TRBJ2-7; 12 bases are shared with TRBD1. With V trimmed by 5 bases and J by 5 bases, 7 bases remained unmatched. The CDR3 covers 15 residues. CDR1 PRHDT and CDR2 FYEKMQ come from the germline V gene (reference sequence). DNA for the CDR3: TGTGCCAGCAGCCTACAGGGACAGGGGGCGCACGAGCAGTACTTC. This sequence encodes CASSLQGQGAHEQYF.

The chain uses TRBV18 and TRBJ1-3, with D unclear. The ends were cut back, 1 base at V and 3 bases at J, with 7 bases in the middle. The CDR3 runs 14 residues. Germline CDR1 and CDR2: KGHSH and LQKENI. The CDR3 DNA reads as TGTGCCAGCTCACCACGCATCGATGGAAACACCATATATTTT. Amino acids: CASSPRIDGNTIYF.

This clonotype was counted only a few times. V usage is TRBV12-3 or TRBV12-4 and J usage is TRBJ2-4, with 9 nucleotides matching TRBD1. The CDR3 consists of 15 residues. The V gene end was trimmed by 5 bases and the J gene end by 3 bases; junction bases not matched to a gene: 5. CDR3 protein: CASSTGGFVKNIQYF. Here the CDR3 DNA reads TGTGCCAGCAGTACAGGGGGCTTTGTCAAAAACATTCAGTACTTC.

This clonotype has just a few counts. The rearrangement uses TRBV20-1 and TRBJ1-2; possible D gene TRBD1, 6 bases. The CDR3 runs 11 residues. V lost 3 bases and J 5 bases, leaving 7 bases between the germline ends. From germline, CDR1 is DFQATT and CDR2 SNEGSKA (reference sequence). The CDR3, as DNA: TGCAGTGCTAGTGGACAGTATGGCTACACCTTC. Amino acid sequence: CSASGQYGYTF.

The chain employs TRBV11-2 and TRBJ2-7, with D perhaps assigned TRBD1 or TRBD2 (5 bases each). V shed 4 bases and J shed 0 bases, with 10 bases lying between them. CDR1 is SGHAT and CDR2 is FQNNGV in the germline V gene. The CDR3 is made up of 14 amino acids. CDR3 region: CASSWGRPSYEQYF. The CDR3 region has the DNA TGTGCCAGCAGCTGGGGACGGCCCTCCTACGAGCAGTACTTC.

CDR3 residues: CASSQVQDPGELFF. The CDR3 nucleotides read TGCGCCAGCAGCCAAGTTCAGGATCCCGGGGAGCTGTTTTTT. The chain recombines TRBV4-1 with TRBJ2-2; no definite D call. The CDR3 length is 14 residues. The V end lost 1 base, the J end lost 6 bases, and 9 bases lay between the germline ends. Germline CDR1 reads MGHRA; CDR2 reads YSYEKL.